This T cell receptor (beta chain) was captured in a study of blood T cell repertoires in COVID-19. Germline loops: CDR1 DFQATT, CDR2 SNEGSKA (reference sequence). The ends were cut back, 3 bases at V and 0 bases at J, with 13 bases in the middle. The CDR3 covers 15 residues. Data came from immunoSEQ multiplex PCR; TCRdb stores just in-frame clones and leaves some out. The sample records about 34,000 clones, about 80% being singletons. The J gene is TRBJ2-3, the V gene TRBV20-1; D might be TRBD2 (6 bases). Sequencing was carried out using peripheral blood. The source is a woman in her 70s with acute or convalescent COVID-19. The CDR3 region is CSASPLATSTDTQYF. CDR3 coding DNA: TGCAGTGCTAGTCCCCTAGCGACTAGCACAGATACGCAGTATTTT.